What follows are 22 T cell receptor beta chains derived from one specimen sequenced in a study of shared clonotypes between healthy human individuals. Libraries were prepared by immunoSEQ multiplex PCR; TCRdb keeps only in-frame clonotypes and omits some of them. The table includes under 1,900,000 clones, roughly 98.5% detected once. Sequencing was carried out using naive CD4+ T cells sorted from blood. The subset denotes: CD45RA+ positively selected. The receptor source for this set is a man aged 25 to 40 in good health.

The V and J genes are TRBV29-1 and TRBJ2-1, with 12 bases matching TRBD2. The CDR3 extends over 12 amino acids. J lost 7 bases, V lost 7 bases, and 2 bases had no gene match. Germline lookup yields CDR1 SQVTM and CDR2 ANQGSEA. In DNA form, the CDR3 reads TGCAGCGCTGGACTAGCGGGAAATGAGCAGTTCTTC. Amino acids: CSAGLAGNEQFF.

V and J are TRBV5-1 and TRBJ1-4; 8 nucleotides align to TRBD1. Germline V gene lookup returns CDR1 SGHRS and CDR2 YFSETQ. The V and J ends lost 3 bases and 8 bases, in that order; junction bases with no gene match: 6. The CDR3 has 14 residues. This CDR3 reads CASSSGQGEEKLFF. The CDR3 bases are TGCGCCAGCAGCTCAGGACAGGGAGAGGAAAAACTGTTTTTT.

This chain links TRBV7-9 with TRBJ1-2; tentatively, D is TRBD1 (5 bases). The V gene lost 3 bases and the J gene lost 8 bases, with 16 bases spanning the gap. This CDR3 is built from 14 residues. Germline lookup yields CDR1 SEHNR and CDR2 FQNEAQ (reference sequence). This chain's CDR3 is CASSLAGQWGGYTF. The CDR3 region has the DNA TGTGCCAGCAGCTTGGCCGGACAATGGGGAGGCTACACCTTC.

This clone appeared a single time. The chain combines TRBV15 with TRBJ2-5; D gene ambiguous. The CDR3 totals 12 residues. Trimming removed 2 bases at V and 5 bases at J, with 6 bases between. Germline V gene data show CDR1 as LNHNV and CDR2 as YYDKDF (reference sequence). The CDR3 is CATSRYRETQYF. CDR3 sequence (DNA): TGTGCCACCAGCAGATATAGGGAGACCCAGTACTTC. The full variable domain, its missing parts supplied by reference TRBV15 and TRBJ2-5, is DAMVIQNPRYQVTQFGKPVTLSCSQTLNHNVMYWYQQKSSQAPKLLFHYYDKDFNNEADTPDNFQSRRPNTSFCFLDIRSPGLGDTAMYLCATSRYRETQYFGPGTRLLVL.

The chain links TRBV10-3 to TRBJ2-5; tentative D call: TRBD2 (5 bases). Germline V gene sequence: CDR1 ENHRY, CDR2 SYGVKD. With 8 bases removed from V and 4 bases from J, the gap between germline ends came to 11 bases. The CDR3 consists of 12 residues. This CDR3 is CAIAVRGETQYF. The CDR3, as DNA: TGTGCCATCGCTGTCCGGGGAGAGACCCAGTACTTC.

The chain combines TRBV6-5 with TRBJ2-1; D tentatively reads TRBD1 or TRBD2 (5 bases each). Trimming left V 6 bases short and J 8 bases short, with 20 bases between. The CDR3 is made up of 15 amino acids. CDR1 is MNHEY, CDR2 SVGAGI, per germline. CDR3 nucleotides: TGTGCCAGCAGCCCCGGGACCATCGGACGACATGAGCAGTTCTTC. It encodes CASSPGTIGRHEQFF.

The rearrangement joins TRBV6-5 to TRBJ2-3; D remains ambiguous. Germline values: CDR1 MNHEY, CDR2 SVGAGI. The V end lost 1 base, the J end lost 2 bases, and 10 bases lay between the germline ends. The CDR3 runs to 15 residues. CDR3 DNA: TGTGCCAGCAGTTACTTTGGGGTAGCCACAGATACGCAGTATTTT. Protein: CASSYFGVATDTQYF.

The chain employs TRBV27 and TRBJ2-7; 7 nucleotides align to TRBD1. Per the germline V gene, CDR1 is MNHEY and CDR2 is SMNVEV (reference sequence). This CDR3 spans 15 amino acids. J was trimmed by 3 bases and V by 2 bases; bases with no gene match: 7. The CDR3 is CASSLKVAGGYEQYF. The DNA for the CDR3 is TGTGCCAGCAGTTTAAAGGTCGCAGGGGGCTACGAGCAGTACTTC.

The genes are TRBV6-1 and TRBJ2-6, with 11 bases aligning to TRBD1. From germline, CDR1 is MNHNS and CDR2 SASEGT. The CDR3 runs 17 residues. The junction had 4 bases not matched to a gene; V was cut back by 4 bases and J by 2 bases. CDR3: CASSARDRGTGANVLTF. The CDR3 region has the DNA TGTGCCAGCAGTGCCCGGGACAGGGGGACTGGGGCCAACGTCCTGACTTTC.

The chain is built from TRBV5-1 and TRBJ2-1; TRBD2 might be the D (6 bases). The V gene's germline CDR1 is SGHRS and CDR2 YFSETQ. Trimming took off 4 bases at V and 10 bases at J, with 12 bases between the two ends. The CDR3 runs to 12 residues. The CDR3 here is CASSAEGPEQFF. Written as DNA, the CDR3 is TGCGCCAGCAGCGCGGAGGGCCCCGAGCAGTTCTTC.

This sequence joins TRBV7-9 and TRBJ2-7; no clear D. Germline V gene sequence: CDR1 SEHNR, CDR2 FQNEAQ (reference sequence). The CDR3 consists of 13 residues. Trimming removed 1 base at V and 12 bases at J, with 16 bases between. The CDR3 region is CASSLGQPHGPYF. The CDR3, as DNA: TGTGCCAGCAGCTTAGGGCAGCCCCACGGTCCGTACTTC.

The chain joins TRBV4-3 to TRBJ2-3; D is unclear. From germline, CDR1 is LGHNA and CDR2 YSLEER. This CDR3 contains 14 residues. Trimming took 1 base from V and 0 from J, leaving 5 bases between them. The CDR3 region has the DNA TGCGCCAGCAGCCAAGTTCATAGCACAGATACGCAGTATTTT. This sequence encodes CASSQVHSTDTQYF.

The rearrangement uses TRBV4-1 and TRBJ1-2; 12 bases are shared with TRBD1. Per the germline V gene, CDR1 is MGHRA and CDR2 is YSYEKL. The ends lost 0 bases at V and 7 bases at J; junction bases unmatched: 3. This CDR3 contains 15 residues. The CDR3 DNA sequence: TGCGCCAGCAGCCAAGACGGGACAGGGGGCCGTGGCTACACCTTC. Translation gives CASSQDGTGGRGYTF.

V is TRBV7-2 and J is TRBJ2-1, with 10 positions matching TRBD2. Germline lookup yields CDR1 SGHTA and CDR2 FQGNSA. The CDR3 runs 16 residues. V lost 4 bases to trimming and J lost 3 bases; unmatched junction nucleotides: 6. CDR3 sequence: CASSSRTSGVYNEQFF. The CDR3, as DNA: TGTGCCAGCAGCTCAAGGACTAGCGGAGTCTACAATGAGCAGTTCTTC.

This clone was counted once. The chain combines TRBV18 with TRBJ2-3, with 9 bases identical to TRBD1. CDR3 size: 16 residues. The V and J ends lost 4 bases and 1 base, in that order; junction bases with no gene match: 6. The germline V gene has CDR1 KGHSH and CDR2 LQKENI. The CDR3 loop reads CASSLPGDRGTDTQYF. CDR3 in DNA: TGTGCCAGCTCACTCCCGGGGGACAGGGGCACAGATACGCAGTATTTT.

The DNA of the CDR3 is TGTGCCAGCAGTTTATCTTTTTTGGTCACAGCGTACGAGCAGTACTTC. Its translation is CASSLSFLVTAYEQYF. V and J are TRBV27 and TRBJ2-7; no definite D call. Trimming removed 0 bases at V and 4 bases at J, with 16 bases between. Germline loops: CDR1 MNHEY, CDR2 SMNVEV (reference sequence). This CDR3 contains 16 residues.

The chain joins TRBV29-1 to TRBJ2-1, with 12 positions matching TRBD2. Germline V gene data show CDR1 as SQVTM and CDR2 as ANQGSEA. Trimming removed 7 bases from V and 8 bases from J; junction bases left unmatched: 3. The CDR3 covers 12 residues. The CDR3 loop reads CSAGTSGYEQFF. The CDR3 coding sequence is TGCAGCGCAGGGACTAGCGGGTATGAGCAGTTCTTC.

The gene calls are TRBV2 and TRBJ2-5; possibly TRBD2 for D (5 bases). V was clipped by 8 bases and J by 5 bases, with 12 bases between them. This CDR3 has 12 amino acids. Germline V lookup: CDR1 SNHLY, CDR2 FYNNEI. CDR3 region: CASGSNSETQYF. In DNA form, the CDR3 reads TGTGCCAGCGGGAGTAATAGTGAGACCCAGTACTTC.

This chain joins TRBV14 and TRBJ2-7; possible D gene TRBD2, 6 bases. This CDR3 region has 13 residues. Germline V gene data show CDR1 as SGHDN and CDR2 as FVKESK. Trimming removed 4 bases at V and 2 bases at J, with 9 bases between. This CDR3 is CASSPGLPYEQYF. The CDR3 DNA reads TGTGCCAGCAGCCCGGGACTCCCCTACGAGCAGTACTTC.

The chain joins TRBV18 to TRBJ2-5, with D perhaps TRBD2 (6 bases). This CDR3 contains 18 residues. The germline V gene has CDR1 KGHSH and CDR2 LQKENI. Trimming pared 7 bases from V and 3 bases from J, leaving 27 bases between. In nucleotides, the CDR3 is TGTGCCAGCTTATACCCCAGCCCAGTCAGCTGGGGGGAAGAGACCCAGTACTTC. It is translated as CASLYPSPVSWGEETQYF.

With respect to this clone: A junction boundary mismatches the germline segment, possibly from a read error. The chain employs TRBV7-9 and TRBJ2-7, with TRBD2 matching 7 bases. This CDR3 contains 14 residues. Germline V gene data show CDR1 as SEHNR and CDR2 as FQNEAQ (reference sequence). This chain's CDR3 is CAGSGTQDPYEQYF. Written as DNA, the CDR3 is TGTGCCGGCAGCGGGACTCAAGACCCCTACGAGCAGTACTTC.

CDR3 coding DNA: TGTGCCACCAGTGGGGGCTCTGGAAACACCATATATTTT. Amino acid sequence: CATSGGSGNTIYF. The V gene is TRBV19, the J gene TRBJ1-3; weak D call: TRBD1 (5 bases). This CDR3 has 13 amino acids. The V and J ends lost 10 bases and 0 bases respectively, with 10 bases between them. Germline V gene sequence: CDR1 LNHDA, CDR2 SQIVND (reference sequence).